This T cell receptor (beta chain) was captured in a study of graft-versus-host responses after intestinal transplantation. The sample holds a few counts of this clone. The CDR3 consists of 14 residues. Germline-derived CDR1 and CDR2 are SGHAT and FQNNGV. Between the trimmed V and J ends, which lost 3 bases and 4 bases, there was a span of 10 bases. TCRdb keeps only in-frame clones here, not all; method: immunoSEQ multiplex PCR. The table lists more than 50,000 clones, approximately 90% of them singletons. The V and J genes are TRBV11-2 and TRBJ1-3, with a tentative D call TRBD1 (5 bases). Sequenced material: PBMCs, taken roughly 120 days after intestinal transplantation. This sequence was found in a human patient who received an intestinal transplant, so some T cells may come from the graft donor. The CDR3 sequence: CASSFPGPGNTIYF. For the CDR3, the DNA is TGTGCCAGCAGCTTCCCAGGGCCGGGAAACACCATATATTTT.